The 10 T cell receptor beta chains below all came from one sample that was sequenced in a study of Graves' ophthalmopathy and Graves' hyperthyroidism. The TCR beta CDR3 regions underwent amplification from RNA transcripts. After a first-round RT-PCR with HTBI primers, a second-round multiplex PCR was run. TCRdb redid the calling of the multiplex PCR reads with MiXCR, one entry per CDR3 protein. The data hold about 39,000 distinct CDR3 sequences, with approximately 46% observed a single time. The material sequenced was peripheral blood. The source is an adult woman with stable Graves' hyperthyroidism.

The V call is TRBV7-9, the J call TRBJ2-5; 13 positions match TRBD2. Per the germline V gene, CDR1 is SEHNR and CDR2 is FQNEAQ (reference sequence). Losses at the gene ends were 3 bases for V and 1 base for J; bases not matched to a gene: 8. The CDR3 loop spans 18 amino acids. CDR3 sequence: CASSLVRTSGRPQETQYF. CDR3 DNA sequence: TGTGCCAGCAGCTTGGTTCGGACTAGCGGGAGACCCCAAGAGACCCAGTACTTC. The variable domain in full, completed from reference TRBV7-9 and TRBJ2-5, reads DTGVSQNPRHKITKRGQNVTFRCDPISEHNRLYWYRQTLGQGPEFLTYFQNEAQLEKSRLLSDRFSAERPKGSFSTLEIQRTEQGDSAMYLCASSLVRTSGRPQETQYFGPGTRLLVL.

On this clonotype itself: A much larger clone lies a single base off, so this may be a read error. This sequence joins TRBV6-5 and TRBJ1-1, with 8 bases aligning to TRBD1. The V and J ends lost 8 bases and 1 base, in that order; junction bases with no gene match: 6. The germline V gene encodes CDR1 MNHEY and CDR2 SVGAGI. This CDR3 region has 14 residues. The CDR3 DNA sequence: TGTGCCAGCGACCCCGGGACAGGGAACACTGAAGCTTTCTTT. The encoded protein is CASDPGTGNTEAFF.

Worth noting for this clonotype: The CDR3 ends on some other residue instead of the conserved phenylalanine or tryptophan, so this is likely a read error. It is unclear where the CDR3 begins or ends on the DNA, so no DNA is shown, and the CDR3 is as TCRdb lists it. V and J are TRBV20-1 and TRBJ2-5; the table's D call, TRBD2, has no DNA check behind it. Germline loops: CDR1 DFQATT, CDR2 SNEGSKA (reference sequence). The CDR3 length is 8 residues, termini included. The CDR3 is CSASGRIG.

This clonotype was found many times. This sequence joins TRBV20-1 and TRBJ1-5; D gene unclear. V lost 6 bases to trimming and J lost 0 bases, with 15 bases between them. CDR1 and CDR2 (germline): DFQATT, SNEGSKA (reference sequence). The CDR3 is made up of 15 amino acids. Here the CDR3 reads CSAQRSGYSNQPQHF. The CDR3 DNA follows: TGCAGTGCCCAGAGGTCCGGATATAGCAATCAGCCCCAGCATTTT.

CDR3 bases: TGCGCCAGCAGCCTACTTGACAATTCACCCCTCCACTTT. Its protein product is CASSLLDNSPLHF. This chain links TRBV4-1 with TRBJ1-6; D uncertain. CDR1 and CDR2 (germline): MGHRA, YSYEKL. This CDR3 contains 13 residues. Between the trimmed V and J ends, which lost 4 bases and 7 bases, there was a span of 8 bases.

V gene TRBV10-3 combines with J gene TRBJ2-3; D remains ambiguous. The V and J ends lost 3 bases and 2 bases respectively, with 12 bases between them. Looked up from germline, CDR1 is ENHRY and CDR2 is SYGVKD. There are 15 residues in the CDR3. CDR3 nucleotide sequence: TGTGCCATCAGTGACCCGAAAGGAGCCACAGATACGCAGTATTTT. Amino acid sequence: CAISDPKGATDTQYF.

This clonotype was seen repeatedly, ten times or more. J is TRBJ1-3 and V is TRBV30, with 7 bases matching TRBD1. CDR3 length: 16 amino acids. Trimming removed 2 bases from V and 0 bases from J; junction bases left unmatched: 7. Germline CDR1 GTSNPN, CDR2 SVGIG (reference sequence). The CDR3 sequence is CAWSTPGGISGNTIYF. CDR3 in DNA: TGTGCCTGGAGTACCCCAGGGGGAATCTCTGGAAACACCATATATTTT.

This clonotype was found many times. The chain couples TRBV10-1 to TRBJ2-7, with D perhaps matching TRBD1 (6 bases). The CDR3 is made up of 13 amino acids. Trimming stripped 6 bases from V and 2 bases from J, with 11 bases between. From germline, CDR1 is WNHNN and CDR2 SYGVQD (reference sequence). The CDR3 sequence is CASSAGTPYEQYF. The CDR3 DNA reads TGCGCCAGCAGCGCCGGGACACCCTACGAGCAGTACTTC.

The chain joins TRBV5-1 to TRBJ1-2; 7 bases are a match to TRBD1. The CDR3 has 16 amino acids. With 0 bases clipped from V and 8 bases from J, the junction kept 13 bases outside the gene matches. Germline V lookup: CDR1 SGHRS, CDR2 YFSETQ. The CDR3 bases are TGCGCCAGCAGCTTGGTTCAGGGAGGGGGCGCGGCAGGCTACACCTTC. Its protein product is CASSLVQGGGAAGYTF.

This clonotype occurred many times. The gene calls are TRBV13 and TRBJ1-2, with 7 positions matching TRBD1. In germline, CDR1 is PRHDT, CDR2 FYEKMQ (reference sequence). This CDR3 has 15 amino acids. V was pared by 4 bases and J by 4 bases, with 9 bases of the junction left unmatched. CDR3 in DNA: TGTGCCAGCAGCTCTTACCGGACAGGCTCCTATGGCTACACCTTC. Its protein is CASSSYRTGSYGYTF.